The 21 T cell receptor beta chains below all came from one sample that was sequenced in a study of T cells in women clearing cervical HPV infection. TCRdb's copy holds only in-frame clones and misses some; the assay was immunoSEQ multiplex PCR. The sample holds about 33,000 clones. Sequenced material: blood buffy coat. All receptors come from a woman aged 18-69 years with a cervical HPV16 infection that either progressed to CIN3+ or cleared (not recorded which).

About this clone: The CDR3 extends 3 residues past the end of the read, so its final part is completed from the germline J gene. This sample also contains other DNA sequences that code for the same CDR3. The V gene is TRBV14, the J gene TRBJ2-5; 8 bases match TRBD2. This CDR3 comprises 16 residues. Trimming cost V 1 base and J 1 base; bases outside gene matches: 5. Germline CDR1 is SGHDN and CDR2 is FVKESK. Here the CDR3 reads CASSQARGASQETQYF. The sequenced CDR3 bases are TGTGCCAGCAGCCAAGCGCGGGGGGCGTCCCAAGAGACC.

To note about this clone: The read stops 3 residues short of the end of the CDR3; the missing end is completed from the germline J gene. V and J are TRBV19 and TRBJ2-2, with D possibly matching TRBD1 (6 bases). In germline, CDR1 is LNHDA, CDR2 SQIVND (reference sequence). The CDR3 spans 16 residues. Trimming left V 5 bases short and J 2 bases short, with 15 bases between. Partial CDR3 DNA: TGTGCCAGTAGTGTTTCAGGGACACATAACACCGGGGAG. It codes for CASSVSGTHNTGE. The whole CDR3 region reads CASSVSGTHNTGELFF.

On this clone itself: The missing CDR3 end, 3 residues past where the read stops, is filled in from the germline J gene. This chain links TRBV29-1 with TRBJ2-1, with 13 bases aligning to TRBD2. J was trimmed by 1 base and V by 4 bases; bases with no gene match: 10. The CDR3 is 18 amino acids. Germline CDR1 SQVTM, CDR2 ANQGSEA. The CDR3 reads CSVGFIGLAGASYNEQFF. The part of the CDR3 DNA that was read is TGCAGCGTTGGCTTTATTGGACTAGCGGGAGCTTCCTACAATGAG.

As for this clone: The CDR3 end lies 3 residues beyond the end of the read and is filled in from the germline J gene. The rearrangement joins TRBV7-3 to TRBJ1-4, with D uncertain. CDR3 size: 13 residues. V lost 1 base and J 8 bases, leaving 8 bases between the germline ends. CDR1 is SGHTA, CDR2 FQGTGA, per germline. CDR3 sequence: CASSLKVAEKLFF. The part of the CDR3 DNA that was read is TGTGCCAGCAGCTTAAAAGTCGCGGAAAAA.

Comments on this clone: Coverage ceases 3 residues before the CDR3 finishes, and the germline J gene fills in the end. The chain recombines TRBV2 with TRBJ2-7; 8 nucleotides agree with TRBD2. Germline CDR1 reads SNHLY; CDR2 reads FYNNEI. The CDR3 runs 15 residues. With V trimmed by 3 bases and J by 1 base, 5 bases remained unmatched. The DNA read from the CDR3 is TGTGCCAGCAGTGATGGCGGGAGGAGTTCCTACGAG. It yields the protein CASSDGGRSSYE. The whole CDR3 reads CASSDGGRSSYEQYF.

As for this clone: The missing CDR3 end, 3 residues past where the read stops, is filled in from the germline J gene. The chain links TRBV6-2 or TRBV6-3 to TRBJ2-1; 8 positions agree with TRBD1. Per the germline V gene, CDR1 is MNHEY and CDR2 is SVGEGT. The ends lost 2 bases at V and 4 bases at J; junction bases unmatched: 7. The CDR3 totals 16 residues. The CDR3 sequence is CASSYGQGARYNEQFF. The CDR3 DNA, read in part, is TGTGCCAGCAGTTACGGGCAGGGGGCAAGGTACAATGAG.

Regarding this clone: The read terminates 3 residues before the CDR3 end, so the remaining end is supplied by the germline J gene. The chain combines TRBV14 with TRBJ2-7, with D possibly TRBD1 on 5 matching bases. The V end lost 4 bases, the J end lost 1 base, and 11 bases lay between the germline ends. From germline, CDR1 is SGHDN and CDR2 FVKESK. This CDR3 is 14 amino acids long. This CDR3 is CASSPRTRSYEQYF. The covered CDR3 bases are TGTGCCAGCAGCCCCCGGACAAGATCCTACGAG.

Worth noting for this clone: The sequenced fragment ends 3 residues before the CDR3 boundary, so the rest is inferred from the germline J gene. The chain joins TRBV6-2 or TRBV6-3 to TRBJ2-7; D gene unclear. CDR1 and CDR2 (germline): MNHEY, SVGEGT. V lost 6 bases, J lost 0 bases, and 21 bases lay in between. The CDR3 consists of 17 residues. The chain's CDR3 is CASSIPQLTYSSYEQYF. The DNA read from the CDR3 is TGTGCCAGCAGCATCCCCCAATTGACCTACAGCTCCTACGAG.

CDR3 in amino acids: CASSPPRTDNEQFF. The part of the CDR3 DNA that was read is TGCGCCAGCAGTCCCCCTCGGACAGACAATGAG. The genes are TRBV5-1 and TRBJ2-1; maybe TRBD1 (6 bases). The read ends 3 residues before the CDR3 terminus; that terminus is restored from the germline J gene. The CDR3 has 14 amino acids. Germline CDR1 and CDR2: SGHRS and YFSETQ. Trimming cost V 5 bases and J 5 bases, with 14 bases left between them.

To note about this clone: With the read ending 3 residues before the CDR3 end, the germline J gene is used to fill in that end. The V and J genes are TRBV6-1 and TRBJ2-1, with D maybe TRBD1 (6 bases). Deletions cut 2 bases from V and 3 bases from J, with 14 bases between. Germline values: CDR1 MNHNS, CDR2 SASEGT. The CDR3 covers 16 residues. CDR3 amino acids: CASSEIQGKSYNEQFF. CDR3 bases read: TGTGCCAGCAGTGAAATACAGGGCAAAAGCTACAATGAG.

Partial CDR3 DNA: TGTGCCACAAGCGGGAGGGCCGGCGAG. Translated: CATSGRAGE. The whole CDR3 protein reads CATSGRAGEQYF. V usage is TRBV7-9 and J usage is TRBJ2-7; 10 nucleotides agree with TRBD2. From the germline J gene comes the end of the CDR3, since the read stops 3 residues before it. CDR1 is SEHNR and CDR2 is FQNEAQ in the germline V gene (reference sequence). This CDR3 contains 12 residues. The junction had 6 bases not matched to a gene; V was cut back by 10 bases and J by 6 bases. Full variable domain (remainder filled in from reference TRBV7-9 and TRBJ2-7): DTGVSQNPRHKITKRGQNVTFRCDPISEHNRLYWYRQTLGQGPEFLTYFQNEAQLEKSRLLSDRFSAERPKGSFSTLEIQRTEQGDSAMYLCATSGRAGEQYFGPGTRLTVT.

On this clone itself: Sequencing ends 3 residues short of the CDR3 end; the germline J gene provides the rest. This chain connects TRBV4-1 to TRBJ1-4; possible D gene TRBD1, 5 bases. There are 17 residues in the CDR3. V lost 2 bases and J lost 8, with 21 bases in between. CDR1 MGHRA and CDR2 YSYEKL come from the germline V gene. This chain's CDR3 is CASSQSAPGLRREKLFF. The CDR3 DNA, read in part, is TGCGCCAGCAGCCAATCTGCCCCGGGACTTCGTCGGGAAAAA.

Comments on this clone: The sequenced fragment ends 3 residues before the CDR3 boundary, so the rest is inferred from the germline J gene. This chain joins TRBV6-2 or TRBV6-3 and TRBJ2-2; 9 bases line up with TRBD2. Germline V gives CDR1 MNHEY, CDR2 SVGEGT. CDR3 length: 15 residues. Trimming cost V 1 base and J 6 bases; bases outside gene matches: 3. Here the CDR3 reads CASSYWRGGSGELFF. The CDR3 DNA, read in part, is TGTGCCAGCAGTTACTGGCGGGGGGGCTCCGGGGAG.

In the case of this clone: The read falls 3 residues short of the CDR3 end, and the missing part is taken from the germline J gene. This chain joins TRBV19 and TRBJ1-3, with D tentatively TRBD1 (6 bases). V was trimmed by 7 bases and J by 3 bases, leaving 19 bases between them. Germline-derived CDR1 and CDR2 are LNHDA and SQIVND (reference sequence). The CDR3 consists of 16 residues. Partial CDR3 DNA: TGTGCCAGTATCAAAGACAGGTCGGGAGATGGAAACACC. The encoded protein is CASIKDRSGDGNT. The entire CDR3 sequence reads CASIKDRSGDGNTIYF.

Of note for this clone: Coverage ceases 3 residues before the CDR3 finishes, and the germline J gene fills in the end. This chain joins TRBV19 and TRBJ2-1; TRBD2 agrees at 7 bases. Germline assignment: CDR1 LNHDA and CDR2 SQIVND (reference sequence). V was pared by 4 bases and J by 5 bases, with 5 bases of the junction left unmatched. This CDR3 spans 14 amino acids. The sequenced part of the CDR3 DNA is TGTGCCAGTAGTACGGGGGGACTAAACAATGAG. It yields the protein CASSTGGLNNE. The CDR3, in full, reads CASSTGGLNNEQFF.

Note on this clone: The sequence runs out 3 residues before the end of the CDR3; the remainder is reconstructed from the germline J gene. The rearrangement links TRBV5-1 to TRBJ1-1; a weak D match, TRBD1 (6 bases). The CDR3 length is 15 residues. From germline, CDR1 is SGHRS and CDR2 YFSETQ. Trimming cost V 5 bases and J 4 bases, with 18 bases left between them. The CDR3 here is CASRAQQGMGTEAFF. The CDR3 DNA, read in part, is TGCGCCAGCAGAGCCCAACAGGGAATGGGCACTGAA.

About this clone itself: The read ends 3 residues before the CDR3 terminus; that terminus is restored from the germline J gene. The rearrangement uses TRBV6-2 or TRBV6-3 and TRBJ1-2; tentatively, D is TRBD1 (5 bases). The germline V gene encodes CDR1 MNHEY and CDR2 SVGEGT. The CDR3 is 14 residues long. The DNA read from the CDR3 is TGTGCCAGCAGTTACCCCGGCGGGGGGAGAGGC. Its translation is CASSYPGGGRG. The entire CDR3 reads CASSYPGGGRGYTF.

About this clone itself: The missing CDR3 end, 3 residues past where the read stops, is filled in from the germline J gene. The chain recombines TRBV9 with TRBJ2-7, with D maybe TRBD2 (6 bases). The germline V gene encodes CDR1 SGDLS and CDR2 YYNGEE. Trimming removed 4 bases at V and 4 bases at J, with 12 bases between. The length of the CDR3 is 13 residues. The CDR3 DNA, read in part, is TGTGCCAGCAGCCCGGGACTGGAATACGAG. It encodes CASSPGLEYE. The full-length CDR3 reads as CASSPGLEYEQYF.

Worth noting for this clone: The missing CDR3 end, 3 residues past where the read stops, is filled in from the germline J gene. The rearrangement links TRBV19 to TRBJ1-2, with D unresolved. Looked up from germline, CDR1 is LNHDA and CDR2 is SQIVND (reference sequence). V was pared by 7 bases and J by 3 bases, with 12 bases between. This CDR3 has 13 residues. The CDR3 sequence: CASTHLRDYGYTF. The sequenced CDR3 bases are TGTGCCAGTACCCATCTAAGGGACTATGGC.

Concerning this clone: The observed sequence ends 3 residues before the CDR3 terminus, with the missing tail filled in from the germline J gene. The chain is built from TRBV18 and TRBJ2-2; weak D call: TRBD1 (5 bases). The germline V and J ends were trimmed by 0 bases and 0 bases, with 8 bases remaining between them. Germline V gives CDR1 KGHSH, CDR2 LQKENI. The CDR3 has 16 amino acids. The sequenced part of the CDR3 DNA is TGTGCCAGCTCACCACCGACAGATACGAACACCGGGGAG. It yields the protein CASSPPTDTNTGE. The CDR3, in full, reads CASSPPTDTNTGELFF.

In the case of this clone: The read falls 3 residues short of the CDR3 end, and the missing part is taken from the germline J gene. The chain carries TRBV6-1 and TRBJ2-7; 7 positions agree with TRBD1. The germline gives CDR1 MNHNS, CDR2 SASEGT. Trimming at V came to 1 base and at J to 1 base, leaving 4 bases not matched to a gene. The CDR3 spans 15 residues. CDR3 sequence reads: CASSEDLTGSYEQYF. Partial CDR3 DNA: TGTGCCAGCAGTGAAGACCTGACAGGGTCCTACGAG.